These 10 T cell receptor beta chains were sequenced from one sample in a study of cytomegalovirus exposure and HLA in healthy donors. In the PCR, 60 Vbeta and 13 Jbeta primers were used. Using immunoSEQ multiplex PCR, the repertoire was profiled, and TCRdb retains in-frame clones only, with some absent. The data show around 120,000 clones, with around 73% seen just once and approximately 2.9% held by the top ten. Sequencing was performed on PBMCs. The receptor source for this set is a human donor in good health.

The chain links TRBV9 to TRBJ2-5; no definite D call. The CDR3 is 14 amino acids. Germline assignment: CDR1 SGDLS and CDR2 YYNGEE. Trimming stripped 0 bases from V and 1 base from J, with 7 bases between. The CDR3 sequence: CASSVDSSQETQYF. Here the CDR3 DNA reads TGTGCCAGCAGCGTAGATTCCAGCCAAGAGACCCAGTACTTC.

V usage is TRBV7-9 and J usage is TRBJ1-2; perhaps TRBD1 as D (5 bases). Germline V gives CDR1 SEHNR, CDR2 FQNEAQ (reference sequence). Trimming shortened V by 1 base and J by 7 bases, and 13 bases separated the two germline ends. There are 14 residues in the CDR3. In DNA form, the CDR3 reads TGTGCCAGCAGCTTAGAGGGGAGGAGCACTGGCTACACCTTC. Protein product: CASSLEGRSTGYTF.

The rearrangement joins TRBV4-3 to TRBJ2-7, with 7 positions matching TRBD1. With V trimmed by 0 bases and J by 2 bases, 4 bases remained unmatched. Per germline, CDR1 LGHNA and CDR2 YSLEER. The CDR3 loop spans 15 amino acids. The CDR3 sequence is CASSQDRQGAYEQYF. The CDR3 nucleotides are TGCGCCAGCAGCCAAGACAGGCAGGGGGCCTACGAGCAGTACTTC.

In its sample, this clone was seen a few times. The rearrangement joins TRBV28 to TRBJ1-3; no reliable D call. The V gene lost 3 bases and the J gene lost 0 bases, with 9 bases spanning the gap. The CDR3 extends over 15 amino acids. CDR1 and CDR2 (germline): MDHEN, SYDVKM. DNA for the CDR3: TGTGCCAGCAGTTTGGTAGCCGTCTCTGGAAACACCATATATTTT. Protein product: CASSLVAVSGNTIYF.

The count of this clone is one. The genes are TRBV28 and TRBJ2-4; no clear D gene. The CDR3 runs 15 residues. Germline CDR1 MDHEN, CDR2 SYDVKM. Between the trimmed V and J ends, which lost 6 bases and 8 bases, there was a span of 20 bases. The CDR3 nucleotides are TGTGCCAGCAGAAGCTTAACTGCCTCCACGTACATTCAGTACTTC. Its protein product is CASRSLTASTYIQYF.

The chain uses TRBV4-2 and TRBJ1-1, with no clear D. The germline gives CDR1 LGHNA, CDR2 YNFKEQ. The CDR3 runs 14 residues. V lost 4 bases and J 0 bases, leaving 9 bases between the germline ends. The CDR3 DNA sequence: TGTGCCAGCAGCCGGGAGCCAATGAACACTGAAGCTTTCTTT. Translation: CASSREPMNTEAFF.

The chain employs TRBV5-5 and TRBJ1-1; no clear D. The CDR3 runs 14 residues. The V gene's germline CDR1 is SGHKS and CDR2 YYEKEE (reference sequence). V lost 1 base and J 1 base, leaving 8 bases between the germline ends. For the CDR3, the DNA is TGTGCCAGCAGCTTGTCGGTTGAGAACACTGAAGCTTTCTTT. It encodes CASSLSVENTEAFF.

The chain is built from TRBV15 and TRBJ1-2; no clear D. Between the trimmed V and J ends, which lost 5 bases and 4 bases, there was a span of 11 bases. CDR1 LNHNV and CDR2 YYDKDF come from the germline V gene (reference sequence). The CDR3 loop spans 13 amino acids. In DNA form, the CDR3 reads TGTGCCACCAGCCTGAATCCCGGCTATGGCTACACCTTC. Protein: CATSLNPGYGYTF.

The chain recombines TRBV5-4 with TRBJ1-1; D gene unclear. Germline V CDR1 and CDR2: SGHNT, YYREEE (reference sequence). The V gene lost 2 bases and the J gene lost 1 base, with 9 bases spanning the gap. The CDR3 is made up of 14 amino acids. In DNA form, the CDR3 reads TGTGCCAGCAGCTTTTGGGCCGAGAACACTGAAGCTTTCTTT. Its protein is CASSFWAENTEAFF. Full variable domain (outside the CDR3, taken from reference TRBV5-4 and TRBJ1-1): ETGVTQSPTHLIKTRGQQVTLRCSSQSGHNTVSWYQQALGQGPQFIFQYYREEENGRGNFPPRFSGLQFPNYSSELNVNALELDDSALYLCASSFWAENTEAFFGQGTRLTVV.

CDR3 coding DNA: TGTGCCAGCAGTTTGACCGGGACAGGGTGGGATCAGCCCCAGCATTTT. It translates to CASSLTGTGWDQPQHF. V is TRBV6-5 and J is TRBJ1-5; 9 bases are shared with TRBD1. V trimming: 4 bases; J trimming: 5 bases; junction bases outside the gene matches: 9. Germline V gene data show CDR1 as MNHEY and CDR2 as SVGAGI. The CDR3 spans 16 residues.